The 29 T cell receptor beta chains presented below share a single source sample, sequenced in a study of T cells in Graves' hyperthyroidism and ophthalmopathy. Regions amplified from RNA transcripts were the TCR beta CDR3 regions. The HTBI primer set drove a first-round RT-PCR of the TCR CDR3. A single record per CDR3 protein comes from TCRdb applying MiXCR to the multiplex PCR reads. The table shows about 530,000 distinct CDR3 sequences, with 17% occurring only once. The specimen sequenced was blood. Every receptor here comes from a young woman with Graves' ophthalmopathy.

V is TRBV20-1 and J is TRBJ2-5; 10 positions agree with TRBD2. J gave up 5 bases and V 2 bases, and 20 bases lay outside the gene matches. The V gene's germline CDR1 is DFQATT and CDR2 SNEGSKA (reference sequence). This CDR3 is 19 amino acids long. The CDR3 DNA reads TGCAGTGCTAGAAAAACCAGCGGGGGGGCCTGGCTGGGGAAGGAGACCCAGTACTTC. Translation: CSARKTSGGAWLGKETQYF.

The chain employs TRBV30 and TRBJ1-6; D unclear. V gave up 2 bases and J gave up 8 bases, with 10 bases separating them. Germline V gene lookup returns CDR1 GTSNPN and CDR2 SVGIG (reference sequence). CDR3 length: 13 amino acids. CDR3 sequence: CAWSLGGDSPLHF. The DNA of the CDR3 is TGTGCCTGGAGTTTAGGCGGGGATTCACCCCTCCACTTT.

This clonotype was seen a handful of times. The chain combines TRBV29-1 with TRBJ1-1, with D possibly being TRBD1 (5 bases). Germline assignment: CDR1 SQVTM and CDR2 ANQGSEA. CDR3 size: 13 residues. Deletions cut 5 bases from V and 0 bases from J, with 10 bases between. The CDR3 spells CSVQAGMNTEAFF. The CDR3 nucleotides are TGCAGCGTTCAGGCAGGGATGAACACTGAAGCTTTCTTT.

The sample holds a few counts of this clonotype. J is TRBJ1-1 and V is TRBV6-1; D is unclear. V was shortened by 11 bases and J by 5 bases, with 21 bases between the two germline ends. This CDR3 contains 14 residues. Germline CDR1 and CDR2: MNHNS and SASEGT. CDR3 coding DNA: TGTGCCTACGAACTCGGTACAGACTCTACTGAAGCTTTCTTT. It yields the protein CAYELGTDSTEAFF.

V gene TRBV4-2 combines with J gene TRBJ1-1; D uncertain. Trimming took 1 base from V and 1 from J, leaving 10 bases between them. The germline gives CDR1 LGHNA, CDR2 YNFKEQ. This CDR3 spans 15 amino acids. CDR3 in amino acids: CASSQVRLGNTEAFF. The DNA of the CDR3 is TGTGCCAGCAGCCAAGTGAGGCTGGGGAACACTGAAGCTTTCTTT.

This clonotype occurred many times. The genes are TRBV7-9 and TRBJ1-1; D is undetermined. This CDR3 comprises 14 residues. CDR1 is SEHNR and CDR2 is FQNEAQ in the germline V gene (reference sequence). The V end lost 4 bases, the J end lost 0 bases, and 9 bases lay between the germline ends. CDR3 DNA sequence: TGTGCCAGCAGCTCTTCCGGAATGAACACTGAAGCTTTCTTT. Encoded protein: CASSSSGMNTEAFF.

The rearrangement links TRBV28 to TRBJ2-7; TRBD1 agrees at 8 bases. V lost 2 bases to trimming and J lost 2 bases; unmatched junction nucleotides: 5. In germline, CDR1 is MDHEN, CDR2 SYDVKM. This CDR3 region has 15 residues. The CDR3 sequence is CASSLPSTGAYEQYF. In DNA, the CDR3 is TGTGCCAGCAGTTTACCTTCGACAGGGGCCTACGAGCAGTACTTC. The full variable domain, its missing parts supplied by reference TRBV28 and TRBJ2-7, is DVKVTQSSRYLVKRTGEKVFLECVQDMDHENMFWYRQDPGLGLRLIYFSYDVKMKEKGDIPEGYSVSREKKERFSLILESASTNQTSMYLCASSLPSTGAYEQYFGPGTRLTVT.

This clonotype was observed at least ten times. The chain joins TRBV30 to TRBJ1-5; a weak D match, TRBD1 (6 bases). Trimming pared 3 bases from V and 3 bases from J, leaving 9 bases between. Germline CDR1 and CDR2: GTSNPN and SVGIG (reference sequence). The CDR3 sequence is 13 residues long. The CDR3 DNA sequence: TGTGCCTGGAGAAGGGGGAACAATCAGCCCCAGCATTTT. This gives the protein CAWRRGNNQPQHF.

This clonotype has ten or more counts. V gene TRBV20-1 combines with J gene TRBJ2-1, with a weak D call TRBD2 (6 bases). Germline CDR1 and CDR2: DFQATT and SNEGSKA (reference sequence). Trimming stripped 3 bases from V and 0 bases from J, with 9 bases between. This CDR3 is built from 14 residues. CDR3 sequence reads: CSARGRDSYNEQFF. In nucleotides, the CDR3 is TGCAGTGCTAGGGGGCGGGACTCCTACAATGAGCAGTTCTTC.

The V gene is TRBV29-1, the J gene TRBJ2-1; D not certain. The CDR3 sequence is 14 residues long. Germline CDR1 and CDR2: SQVTM and ANQGSEA. Trimming removed 4 bases at V and 0 bases at J, with 10 bases between. Here the CDR3 DNA reads TGCAGCGTTGGAGACCTGAGCTCCTACAATGAGCAGTTCTTC. Its protein product is CSVGDLSSYNEQFF.

The chain combines TRBV10-3 with TRBJ2-3; 9 bases agree with TRBD2. Per the germline V gene, CDR1 is ENHRY and CDR2 is SYGVKD. Unmatched junction bases numbered 6, after V lost 6 bases and J lost 5 bases. The CDR3 is 14 amino acids. CDR3 amino acids: CAIRRLAAGDTQYF. DNA of the CDR3: TGTGCCATCAGAAGACTAGCGGCGGGAGATACGCAGTATTTT.

This clonotype was seen at least ten times. The genes are TRBV28 and TRBJ2-1; 11 nucleotides line up with TRBD2. V lost 5 bases and J lost 8; bases outside the gene matches: 5. CDR3 size: 14 residues. Germline assignment: CDR1 MDHEN and CDR2 SYDVKM. CDR3 nucleotides: TGTGCCAGCAGTCTAGCGGGAGGTTACGATGAGCAGTTCTTC. Amino acid sequence: CASSLAGGYDEQFF.

This clonotype has a handful of counts. The rearrangement joins TRBV20-1 to TRBJ2-7; a possible D gene is TRBD2 (5 bases). In germline, CDR1 is DFQATT, CDR2 SNEGSKA (reference sequence). The CDR3 spans 14 residues. Trimming left V 2 bases short and J 5 bases short, with 16 bases between. The CDR3 is CSARPPARGHEQYF. The CDR3 DNA is TGCAGTGCTAGACCGCCAGCCCGAGGGCACGAGCAGTACTTC.

As for this clonotype: Just one base apart from a much larger clone, this may be a read error. The CDR3 sequence: CASSPGQGAYDYTF. Here the CDR3 DNA reads TGTGCCAGCAGCCCCGGACAGGGGGCCTATGACTACACCTTC. The chain has TRBV7-2 and TRBJ1-2; 11 bases are shared with TRBD1. Germline CDR1 is SGHTA and CDR2 is FQGNSA. The CDR3 has 14 residues.

This clonotype appeared many times. The chain is built from TRBV4-1 and TRBJ2-5; D tentatively reads TRBD1 or TRBD2 (6 bases each). There are 17 residues in the CDR3. The germline V gene encodes CDR1 MGHRA and CDR2 YSYEKL. Trimming took off 0 bases at V and 4 bases at J, with 18 bases between the two ends. CDR3 amino acids: CASSQEWPGGGGETQYF. DNA for the CDR3: TGCGCCAGCAGCCAAGAGTGGCCCGGGGGCGGCGGAGAGACCCAGTACTTC.

For this clonotype: This may arise from a read error, as a much more abundant clone is one base away. The V call is TRBV9, the J call TRBJ1-5, with unresolved D. Germline-derived CDR1 and CDR2 are SGDLS and YYNGEE. The CDR3 is 14 residues long. The CDR3 loop is CASNVGSGNQPQHF. CDR3 DNA: TGTGCCAGCAACGTAGGGTCGGGGAATCAGCCCCAGCATTTT.

This clonotype was counted only a few times. The chain joins TRBV24-1 to TRBJ2-3, with D unresolved. The CDR3 covers 13 residues. Germline CDR1 reads KGHDR; CDR2 reads SFDVKD. The ends were cut back, 6 bases at V and 2 bases at J, with 8 bases in the middle. DNA for the CDR3: TGTGCCACCAGTACTCCTAACACAGATACGCAGTATTTT. Translation: CATSTPNTDTQYF.

This clonotype was seen a handful of times. The V call is TRBV28, the J call TRBJ2-3; TRBD2 aligns across 8 bases. The germline V gene has CDR1 MDHEN and CDR2 SYDVKM. CDR3 length: 20 amino acids. V gave up 6 bases and J gave up 1 base; unmatched junction bases: 21. The CDR3 region is CASSPLYGRAVHGGTDTQYF. In DNA, the CDR3 is TGTGCCAGCAGCCCGCTTTACGGGAGGGCCGTACACGGTGGCACAGATACGCAGTATTTT.

Concerning this clonotype itself: This clone may be a read error of a much larger clone one base away. This chain uses TRBV28 with TRBJ1-5; possible D gene TRBD1, 5 bases. Germline-derived CDR1 and CDR2 are MDHEN and SYDVKM. This CDR3 comprises 17 residues. Deletions cut 6 bases from V and 0 bases from J, with 18 bases between. CDR3 nucleotides: TGTGCCAGCAGCCTCCAGCGTTGGGACCATAGCAATCAGCCCCAGCATTTT. It encodes CASSLQRWDHSNQPQHF.

V usage is TRBV3-1 and J usage is TRBJ1-6, with D perhaps matching TRBD1 (6 bases). Trimming removed 4 bases from V and 4 bases from J, with 14 bases in between. The germline gives CDR1 LGHDT, CDR2 YNNKEL (reference sequence). The CDR3 length is 16 residues. The DNA of the CDR3 is TGTGCCAGCAGCCTAAGCAGGACAGCGTATAATTCACCCCTCCACTTT. It codes for CASSLSRTAYNSPLHF. Complete variable domain (other parts from reference TRBV3-1 and TRBJ1-6): DTAVSQTPKYLVTQMGNDKSIKCEQNLGHDTMYWYKQDSKKFLKIMFSYNNKELIINETVPNRFSPKSPDKAHLNLHINSLELGDSAVYFCASSLSRTAYNSPLHFGNGTRLTVT.

The rearrangement links TRBV7-9 to TRBJ1-4; D possibly corresponds to TRBD1 (5 bases). Germline values: CDR1 SEHNR, CDR2 FQNEAQ (reference sequence). V gave up 3 bases and J gave up 10 bases, with 24 bases separating them. The length of the CDR3 is 17 residues. CDR3 protein: CASSFEVHGTPARKLFF. DNA for the CDR3: TGTGCCAGCAGCTTTGAGGTCCACGGGACGCCCGCGAGAAAACTGTTTTTT.

This clonotype was detected ten times or more. The chain couples TRBV20-1 to TRBJ2-5, with D uncertain. The V end lost 1 base, the J end lost 0 bases, and 12 bases lay between the germline ends. CDR1 is DFQATT and CDR2 is SNEGSKA in the germline V gene (reference sequence). CDR3 length: 15 residues. The CDR3 nucleotides are TGCAGTGCTAGAGCGGGTACTATCTACCAAGAGACCCAGTACTTC. Amino acids: CSARAGTIYQETQYF.

This chain joins TRBV11-3 and TRBJ2-5, with TRBD1 identical over 8 bases. The V gene end was trimmed by 5 bases and the J gene end by 2 bases; junction bases not matched to a gene: 4. This CDR3 comprises 14 residues. Looked up from germline, CDR1 is SGHNT and CDR2 is YENEEA. CDR3: CASSQTGGQETQYF. The CDR3 DNA reads TGTGCCAGCAGCCAAACAGGGGGACAAGAGACCCAGTACTTC. Based on the CDR3 plus reference TRBV11-3 and TRBJ2-5, the full variable domain is EAGVVQSPRYKIIEKKQPVAFWCNPISGHNTLYWYLQNLGQGPELLIRYENEEAVDDSQLPKDRFSAERLKGVDSTLKIQPAELGDSAVYLCASSQTGGQETQYFGPGTRLLVL.

This clonotype was detected ten times or more. This chain connects TRBV3-1 to TRBJ1-1; a weak D match, TRBD1 (5 bases). The CDR3 loop spans 15 amino acids. In germline, CDR1 is LGHDT, CDR2 YNNKEL (reference sequence). The ends were cut back, 0 bases at V and 8 bases at J, with 16 bases in the middle. CDR3 residues: CASSQDRVYRTEAFF. The CDR3 DNA follows: TGTGCCAGCAGCCAAGATAGGGTGTATAGGACAGAAGCTTTCTTT.

The genes are TRBV5-8 and TRBJ1-2, with D possibly being TRBD1 (5 bases). V shed 4 bases and J shed 0 bases, with 13 bases lying between them. This CDR3 has 15 residues. CDR1 and CDR2 from the germline V gene are SGHTS and YDEGEE. Written as DNA, the CDR3 is TGTGCCAGCAGCGCTACAGGAGGAGCTAACTATGGCTACACCTTC. It translates to CASSATGGANYGYTF. The variable domain in full, completed from reference TRBV5-8 and TRBJ1-2, reads EAGVTQSPTHLIKTRGQQATLRCSPISGHTSVYWYQQALGLGLQFLLWYDEGEERNRGNFPPRFSGRQFPNYSSELNVNALELEDSALYLCASSATGGANYGYTFGSGTRLTVV.

Comments on this clonotype: It may be a read error: a sequence one base away is much more abundant. The chain carries TRBV6-1 and TRBJ1-1; maybe TRBD1 (5 bases). Germline CDR1 is MNHNS and CDR2 is SASEGT. This CDR3 is 15 amino acids long. Trimming pared 5 bases from V and 0 bases from J, leaving 13 bases between. The CDR3 is CASSLHQGVNTEAFF. As DNA, the CDR3 is TGTGCCAGCAGTTTGCACCAGGGTGTGAACACTGAAGCTTTCTTT.

This clonotype was counted at least ten times. The chain combines TRBV3-1 with TRBJ1-5; D is undetermined. CDR3 length: 15 amino acids. Trimming stripped 6 bases from V and 6 bases from J, with 18 bases between. The germline gives CDR1 LGHDT, CDR2 YNNKEL (reference sequence). The DNA of the CDR3 is TGTGCCAGCAGTCTCGGAAGCCAACTCCTTCAGCCCCAGCATTTT. Its translation: CASSLGSQLLQPQHF.

This clonotype was counted a single time. The rearrangement uses TRBV28 and TRBJ1-2; possible D gene TRBD1, 6 bases. Trimming shortened V by 4 bases and J by 7 bases, and 16 bases separated the two germline ends. Germline CDR1 reads MDHEN; CDR2 reads SYDVKM. The CDR3 length is 14 residues. DNA for the CDR3: TGTGCCAGCAGTTCCTTGGGACAACCCTCTGGCTACACCTTC. Translating it yields CASSSLGQPSGYTF.

This clonotype occurred a few times. This chain links TRBV18 with TRBJ1-4, with D uncertain. Deletions cut 3 bases from V and 8 bases from J, with 19 bases between. Germline lookup yields CDR1 KGHSH and CDR2 LQKENI. The CDR3 contains 16 residues. CDR3: CASSPYVGEVREKLFF. The CDR3 nucleotides read TGTGCCAGCTCACCGTACGTCGGTGAGGTACGGGAAAAACTGTTTTTT.